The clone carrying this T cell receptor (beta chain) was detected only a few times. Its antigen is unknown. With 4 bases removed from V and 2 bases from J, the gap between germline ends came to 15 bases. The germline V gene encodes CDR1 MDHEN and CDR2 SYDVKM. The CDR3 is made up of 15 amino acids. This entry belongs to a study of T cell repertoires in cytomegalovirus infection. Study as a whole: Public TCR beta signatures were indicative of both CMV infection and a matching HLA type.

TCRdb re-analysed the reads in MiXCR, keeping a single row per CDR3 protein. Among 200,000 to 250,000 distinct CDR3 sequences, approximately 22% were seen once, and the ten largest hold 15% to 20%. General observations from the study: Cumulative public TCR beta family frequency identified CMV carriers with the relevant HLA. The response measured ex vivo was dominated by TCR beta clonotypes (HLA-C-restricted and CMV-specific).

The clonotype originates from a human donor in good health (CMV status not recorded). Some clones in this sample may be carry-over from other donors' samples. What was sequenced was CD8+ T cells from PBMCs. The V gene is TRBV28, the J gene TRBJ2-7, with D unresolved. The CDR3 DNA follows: TGTGCCAGCAGTTCCTCGGATTCCTGGGCCTACGAGCAGTACTTC. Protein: CASSSSDSWAYEQYF.